The rows below give T cell receptor beta chains drawn from one sample of a study of PD-L1 blockade in urothelial cancer. The method was immunoSEQ multiplex PCR; TCRdb's version includes in-frame clones alone and lacks a portion of them. In the table there are about 80,000 clones, around four fifths of which are singletons. Sample: PBMCs, taken around atezolizumab (anti-PD-L1) treatment. The source is a middle-aged man with urothelial cancer. The conserved cysteine and the conserved F or W are not part of the CDR3 here. Some rows have no size entry. The others give once, few or many, or a class for an expanded clone.

CDR3 protein	clone size	J gene	V gene
ASSSTASSGNTIY	NA	TRBJ1-3	TRBV6-5
ATSLTSADLYEQY	NA	TRBJ2-7	TRBV15
ASNPTGGNQPQH	NA	TRBJ1-5	TRBV6-1
ATTPKRDSYNEQF	few	TRBJ2-1	TRBV15
AIKNGPRGDTQY	NA	TRBJ2-3	TRBV10-3
ASSLNLAGGTNTGELF	few	TRBJ2-2	TRBV5-1
ASSPEANGYT	NA	TRBJ1-2	TRBV18
ASSFLGVGDTQY	NA	TRBJ2-3	TRBV27
ATSRDRVGNQPQH	NA	TRBJ1-5	TRBV15
ASRFRATLEPQH	NA	TRBJ1-5	TRBV27
ASSVQVGEQY	NA	TRBJ2-7	TRBV13
ASSQLVPPNTGELF	NA	TRBJ2-2	TRBV4-3
ASKDRAGYGYT	NA	TRBJ1-2	TRBV19
ASSLLGPDYEQY	NA	TRBJ2-7	TRBV28
ASSLSYYEQY	once	TRBJ2-7	TRBV28
ASSLGQGFGYT	NA	TRBJ1-2	TRBV18
ASRGQGVTTDTQY	NA	TRBJ2-3	TRBV2
ASRRFYDEQF	NA	TRBJ2-1	TRBV6-1
ASSWSRGRGRLYEQY	NA	TRBJ2-7	TRBV7-9
ASSQKDLLPGGGQPQH	NA	TRBJ1-5	TRBV4-1
ASSVLADGTDTQY	NA	TRBJ2-3	TRBV9
ASSPLQKLF	NA	TRBJ1-4	TRBV7-9
ASSLGGTGTDTQY	NA	TRBJ2-3	TRBV5-4
AIRAGLAGENIQY	NA	TRBJ2-4	TRBV10-3
ASTRDRAGIETQY	NA	TRBJ2-5	TRBV18
ASSRNSYNEQF	NA	TRBJ2-1	TRBV7-2
ASSPRSSWRGNTIY	NA	TRBJ1-3	TRBV19
ASGGTGGYYEQY	NA	TRBJ2-7	TRBV19
ASSRGQRYEQY	NA	TRBJ2-7	TRBV7-8
ASTPFGTGVNQPQH	once	TRBJ1-5	TRBV27
ASSQTGKRTEAF	NA	TRBJ1-1	TRBV27
ASSPRGQRNGYT	NA	TRBJ1-2	TRBV18
ASSPTLEGGQDGYT	NA	TRBJ1-2	TRBV6-6
ASSQLPSQPQH	once	TRBJ1-5	TRBV4-1
ASSVGLAGGNEQF	NA	TRBJ2-1	TRBV6-1
ASSYREIGNEQF	NA	TRBJ2-1	TRBV6-5
ASSYGTADTQY	NA	TRBJ2-3	TRBV6-5
ASSADSDNEQF	NA	TRBJ2-1	TRBV19
ASSQDATSGYEQY	NA	TRBJ2-7	TRBV4-2
ASSRSLVLDEQF	NA	TRBJ2-1	TRBV19
ASRRGAGELF	NA	TRBJ2-2	TRBV6-1
ASSSARGIEETQY	NA	TRBJ2-5	TRBV28
ASSRPGELRETQY	NA	TRBJ2-5	TRBV5-4
ASSYGTGSTGELF	once	TRBJ2-2	TRBV9
ASSSRTGAYTGELF	NA	TRBJ2-2	TRBV27
ASSVMGQGALGYT	once	TRBJ1-2	TRBV2
SVRDRENHEQY	few	TRBJ2-7	TRBV29-1
ASSLLGRGGEQF	NA	TRBJ2-1	TRBV5-1
ASSSGVPEAF	few	TRBJ1-1	TRBV6-5
ASRLAGVPGELF	NA	TRBJ2-2	TRBV6-5
ASSRAPTGNTEAF	NA	TRBJ1-1	TRBV5-1
ASSLSQGAPGELF	NA	TRBJ2-2	TRBV28
ASSYQLESAIY	NA	TRBJ1-3	TRBV6-5
ASSSELTGGHGYT	once	TRBJ1-2	TRBV5-6
ASSLAYGYT	once	TRBJ1-2	TRBV6-1
ASSTQTGWHEQY	NA	TRBJ2-7	TRBV19
ASSVDAGVRNEQF	NA	TRBJ2-1	TRBV9
ASSSGGSYGYT	NA	TRBJ1-2	TRBV27
ASLGTVYGYT	NA	TRBJ1-2	TRBV28
ASSREGSSEQY	NA	TRBJ2-7	TRBV5-1